This TCR beta chain originates from a study of type 1 regulatory T cells. This clonotype was found a few times. The CDR3 covers 15 residues. CDR1 and CDR2 (germline): SSHAT, FNYEAQ (reference sequence). The V gene lost 5 bases and the J gene lost 6 bases, with 20 bases spanning the gap. TCRdb itself ran the reads through MiXCR, one entry per CDR3 protein. The sample holds some 100,000 distinct CDR3 sequences, 25% to 40% seen once. Sequenced material: CD4+ T cells, either the whole sample or a sorted fraction (not recorded which). This sequence originates from a human donor in good health. The chain uses TRBV7-7 and TRBJ2-7; D possibly uses TRBD1 or TRBD2 (6 bases each). The CDR3 region is CASSPGTGASIEQYF. The CDR3, as DNA: TGTGCCAGCAGCCCCGGGACGGGGGCGTCGATCGAGCAGTACTTC.